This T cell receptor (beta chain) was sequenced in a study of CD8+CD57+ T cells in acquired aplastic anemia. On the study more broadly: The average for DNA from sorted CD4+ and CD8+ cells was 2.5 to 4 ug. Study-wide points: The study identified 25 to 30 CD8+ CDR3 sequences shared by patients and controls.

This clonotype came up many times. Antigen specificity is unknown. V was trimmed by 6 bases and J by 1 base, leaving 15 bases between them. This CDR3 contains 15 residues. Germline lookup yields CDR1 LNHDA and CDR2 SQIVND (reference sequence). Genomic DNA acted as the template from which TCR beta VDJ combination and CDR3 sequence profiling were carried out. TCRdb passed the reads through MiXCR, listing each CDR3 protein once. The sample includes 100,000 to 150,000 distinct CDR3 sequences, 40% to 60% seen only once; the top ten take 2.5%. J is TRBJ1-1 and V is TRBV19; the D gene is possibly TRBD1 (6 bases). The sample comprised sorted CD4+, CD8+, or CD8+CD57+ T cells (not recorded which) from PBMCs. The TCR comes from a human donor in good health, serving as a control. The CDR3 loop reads CASRQTGRKNTEAFF. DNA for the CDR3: TGTGCCAGTAGGCAGACAGGACGAAAGAACACTGAAGCTTTCTTT. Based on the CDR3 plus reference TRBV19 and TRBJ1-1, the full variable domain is DGGITQSPKYLFRKEGQNVTLSCEQNLNHDAMYWYRQDPGQGLRLIYYSQIVNDFQKGDIAEGYSVSREKKESFPLTVTSAQKNPTAFYLCASRQTGRKNTEAFFGQGTRLTVV.